Shown below are 3 T cell receptor beta chains from a single sample sequenced in a study of cytotoxic CD8 clonotypes in ibrutinib-treated CLL. Some clones are missing from TCRdb's copy, which holds only in-frame ones; the method was immunoSEQ multiplex PCR. Of 200,000 to 250,000 clones listed, just over 70% are singletons. Sequencing was performed on PBMCs, taken after 12 months of ibrutinib treatment. Receptors originate from a human donor with chronic lymphocytic leukemia.

The rearrangement links TRBV7-8 to TRBJ2-7; a possible D gene is TRBD2 (6 bases). The CDR3 contains 17 residues. The germline gives CDR1 SGHVS, CDR2 FQNEAQ. Trimming shortened V by 5 bases and J by 0 bases, and 20 bases separated the two germline ends. The CDR3, as DNA: TGTGCCAGCAGCCGGTCCACGGGACTTCAGAGCTCCTACGAGCAGTACTTC. This translates into CASSRSTGLQSSYEQYF.

The chain joins TRBV5-1 to TRBJ2-3; the match to TRBD2 covers 9 bases. The CDR3 is 15 amino acids. Per the germline V gene, CDR1 is SGHRS and CDR2 is YFSETQ. V trimming: 0 bases; J trimming: 6 bases; junction bases outside the gene matches: 5. The CDR3 here is CASSLAAGGPDTQYF. Written as DNA, the CDR3 is TGCGCCAGCAGCTTGGCTGCGGGGGGGCCCGATACGCAGTATTTT.

The sample holds one count of this clone. The rearrangement uses TRBV30 and TRBJ2-3; D remains ambiguous. The CDR3 consists of 15 residues. V was trimmed by 0 bases and J by 0 bases, leaving 10 bases between them. Looked up from germline, CDR1 is GTSNPN and CDR2 is SVGIG (reference sequence). The chain's CDR3 is CAWSVLGVSTDTQYF. The CDR3 nucleotides read TGTGCCTGGAGTGTACTTGGAGTTAGCACAGATACGCAGTATTTT.